This TCR beta chain was captured in a study of shared clonotypes between healthy human individuals. Findings of the study overall: Generation probabilities were higher for clonotypes shared across all four sorted-subset donors than for unshared ones.

Trimming took 3 bases from V and 5 from J, leaving 4 bases between them. The CDR3 extends over 11 amino acids. Germline V gene data show CDR1 as WNHNN and CDR2 as SYGVQD (reference sequence). Note on this clone: What it binds is not known.

The naive CD8 fraction comprised CD45RO-negative cells positively selected for CCR7 and excluded terminally differentiated effector memory CD45RA+ cells. HIV-negative, healthy adults without recent acute infections or vaccinations were the donors. Across several immunoSEQ plates, the genomic DNA of each subset was split evenly. A roughly 200 ng quantity of DNA, tens of thousands of T cell genomes, went into the sorted-subset replicate PCRs. Measured with immunoSEQ multiplex PCR; TCRdb has only the in-frame clones, and not every one. Of about 2 million clones in the sample, over 85% are singletons; the top ten hold approximately 1%.

V and J are TRBV10-1 and TRBJ2-5, with unresolved D. The receptor comes from a man aged 18 to 29 in good health. Sequenced material: naive CD8+ T cells sorted from blood. The DNA of the CDR3 is TGCGCCAGCAGTGATTTGGAGACCCAGTACTTC. Amino acid sequence: CASSDLETQYF.